A selection of T cell receptor beta chains follows, all from one sample in a study of blood T cell repertoires in COVID-19. Repertoires were generated with immunoSEQ multiplex PCR, while TCRdb's copy carries only in-frame clones and drops some. The data contain about 98,000 clones, approximately 79% of them seen just once; the ten biggest clones take up about a tenth. Input material: peripheral blood. Receptors were obtained from a man aged 70-80 years with active or convalescent COVID-19. Each CDR3 is given with its conserved first and last residue. D genes are given only for firm matches. Not every row has a clone size; where given, it reads once, few, many or a size class.

V gene: TRBV27
D gene: NA
J gene: TRBJ2-3
clone size: NA
CDR3 protein: CASSQGWSTDTQYF
CDR3 DNA: TGTGCCAGCAGTCAGGGGTGGAGCACAGATACGCAGTATTTT

V gene: TRBV6-1
D gene: TRBD1
J gene: TRBJ1-2
clone size: NA
CDR3 protein: CASSEIFGTGAGYTF
CDR3 DNA: TGTGCCAGCAGTGAAATCTTCGGGACAGGGGCTGGCTACACCTTC

V gene: TRBV4-1
D gene: TRBD1
J gene: TRBJ1-5
clone size: NA
CDR3 protein: CASSQVLGGQGFNQPQHF
CDR3 DNA: TGCGCCAGCAGCCAAGTTCTCGGGGGACAGGGGTTCAATCAGCCCCAGCATTTT

V gene: TRBV14
D gene: NA
J gene: TRBJ1-2
clone size: NA
CDR3 protein: CASSQDVSGYWGYTF
CDR3 DNA: TGTGCCAGCAGCCAAGATGTATCAGGGTACTGGGGCTACACCTTC

V gene: TRBV6-1
D gene: NA
J gene: TRBJ2-3
clone size: NA
CDR3 protein: CASSDESAQYF
CDR3 DNA: TGTGCCAGCAGTGACGAGAGTGCGCAGTATTTT

V gene: TRBV4-1
D gene: NA
J gene: TRBJ2-7
clone size: many
CDR3 protein: CASSQGRGTVSSYEQYF
CDR3 DNA: TGCGCCAGCAGCCAAGGCCGGGGGACAGTCAGCTCCTACGAGCAGTACTTC

V gene: TRBV10-3
D gene: NA
J gene: TRBJ1-1
clone size: NA
CDR3 protein: CAISDRGGREGAFF
CDR3 DNA: TGTGCCATCAGTGACCGCGGGGGCAGGGAGGGAGCTTTCTTT

V gene: TRBV7-9
D gene: NA
J gene: TRBJ1-1
clone size: NA
CDR3 protein: CASSLVGGNTEAFF
CDR3 DNA: TGTGCCAGCAGCTTAGTGGGGGGAAACACTGAAGCTTTCTTT

V gene: TRBV27
D gene: NA
J gene: TRBJ1-5
clone size: NA
CDR3 protein: CASSSFAGLYLAGNQPQHF
CDR3 DNA: TGTGCCAGCAGTTCCTTTGCAGGACTTTATTTGGCTGGCAATCAGCCCCAGCATTTT

V gene: TRBV7-2
D gene: NA
J gene: TRBJ2-7
clone size: NA
CDR3 protein: CASSNYAGGLPIAEQYF
CDR3 DNA: TGTGCCAGCAGTAACTATGCGGGTGGTCTCCCAATTGCCGAGCAGTACTTC

V gene: TRBV18
D gene: NA
J gene: TRBJ1-1
clone size: NA
CDR3 protein: CASSPVGEGTEAFF
CDR3 DNA: TGTGCCAGCTCACCTGTGGGGGAGGGCACTGAAGCTTTCTTT

V gene: TRBV11-3
D gene: NA
J gene: TRBJ2-2
clone size: NA
CDR3 protein: CASSLGQGELFF
CDR3 DNA: TGTGCCAGCAGCTTAGGACAGGGGGAGCTGTTTTTT

V gene: TRBV5-8
D gene: NA
J gene: TRBJ2-7
clone size: NA
CDR3 protein: CASSPEGEREFYEQYF
CDR3 DNA: TGTGCCAGCAGCCCCGAGGGGGAACGGGAATTCTACGAGCAGTACTTC

V gene: TRBV29-1
D gene: NA
J gene: TRBJ2-5
clone size: NA
CDR3 protein: CSARVGSALQETQYF
CDR3 DNA: TGCAGCGCCCGAGTCGGGTCGGCCCTCCAAGAGACCCAGTACTTC

V gene: TRBV19
D gene: TRBD1
J gene: TRBJ1-2
clone size: NA
CDR3 protein: CASSPDRGRNYGYTF
CDR3 DNA: TGTGCCAGTAGTCCCGACAGGGGGCGGAACTATGGCTACACCTTC

V gene: TRBV14
D gene: NA
J gene: TRBJ1-3
clone size: NA
CDR3 protein: CASSQDGGETNTIYF
CDR3 DNA: TGTGCCAGCAGCCAAGATGGCGGGGAAACCAACACCATATATTTT

V gene: TRBV14
D gene: NA
J gene: TRBJ2-4
clone size: once
CDR3 protein: CASSQTGTPVDIQYF
CDR3 DNA: TGTGCCAGCAGCCAGACCGGGACACCGGTGGACATTCAGTACTTC

V gene: TRBV6-6
D gene: NA
J gene: TRBJ1-5
clone size: NA
CDR3 protein: CACKPPIGPQHF
CDR3 DNA: TGTGCCTGCAAGCCCCCAATCGGGCCCCAGCATTTT

V gene: TRBV5-1
D gene: TRBD2
J gene: TRBJ2-3
clone size: once
CDR3 protein: CASSPPLAGTDTQYF
CDR3 DNA: TGCGCCAGCAGCCCCCCCCTAGCGGGCACAGATACGCAGTATTTT

V gene: TRBV7-8
D gene: TRBD2
J gene: TRBJ2-1
clone size: NA
CDR3 protein: CASSYRAGGRDEQFF
CDR3 DNA: TGTGCCAGCAGCTACAGAGCGGGGGGGCGAGATGAGCAGTTCTTC

V gene: TRBV27
D gene: NA
J gene: TRBJ1-4
clone size: NA
CDR3 protein: CASRSQSATNEKLFF
CDR3 DNA: TGTGCCAGCAGATCTCAGTCTGCAACTAATGAAAAACTGTTTTTT

V gene: TRBV5-1
D gene: NA
J gene: TRBJ2-2
clone size: NA
CDR3 protein: CASSLDGVGTGELFF
CDR3 DNA: TGCGCCAGCAGCTTGGACGGGGTTGGGACCGGGGAGCTGTTTTTT

V gene: TRBV9
D gene: NA
J gene: TRBJ2-7
clone size: few
CDR3 protein: CASSVAAGAYEQYF
CDR3 DNA: TGTGCCAGCAGCGTAGCGGCAGGTGCCTACGAGCAGTACTTC

V gene: TRBV2
D gene: NA
J gene: TRBJ2-2
clone size: NA
CDR3 protein: CASTGLNTGELFF
CDR3 DNA: TGTGCCAGCACTGGCCTGAACACCGGGGAGCTGTTTTTT

V gene: TRBV27
D gene: NA
J gene: TRBJ2-1
clone size: once
CDR3 protein: CATPPADFYNEQFF
CDR3 DNA: TGTGCCACACCCCCCGCGGACTTTTACAATGAGCAGTTCTTC

V gene: TRBV6-5
D gene: TRBD1
J gene: TRBJ1-1
clone size: NA
CDR3 protein: CASSQTGGTEAFF
CDR3 DNA: TGTGCCAGCAGCCAGACAGGGGGCACTGAAGCTTTCTTT

V gene: TRBV3-1/TRBV3-2
D gene: NA
J gene: TRBJ2-7
clone size: once
CDR3 protein: CASSHRPGLENSYEQYF
CDR3 DNA: TGTGCCAGCAGCCACCGACCGGGACTTGAGAACTCCTACGAGCAGTACTTC

V gene: TRBV6-6
D gene: TRBD1
J gene: TRBJ1-1
clone size: NA
CDR3 protein: CASSLQGPAFF
CDR3 DNA: TGTGCCAGCAGCCTACAGGGGCCAGCTTTCTTT

V gene: TRBV30
D gene: NA
J gene: TRBJ1-5
clone size: NA
CDR3 protein: CAWSRGNPNQPQHF
CDR3 DNA: TGTGCCTGGAGCCGAGGAAACCCGAATCAGCCCCAGCATTTT

V gene: TRBV6-5
D gene: NA
J gene: TRBJ1-6
clone size: NA
CDR3 protein: CATQGIGNSPLHF
CDR3 DNA: TGTGCCACTCAGGGGATCGGTAATTCACCCCTCCACTTT